This T cell receptor (beta chain) came from a study of blood T cell repertoires in COVID-19. Study overall: COVID-19 samples, acute and convalescent, were from the United States, Italy and Spain.

Original data processing: Cell counts per sample came from amplifying reference gene primers. This table comes from immunoSEQ multiplex PCR, and its TCRdb copy is limited to in-frame clones, with some not included. V, J and clone size are those of that table, while D and trimming were read from the DNA. The sample includes about 390,000 clones, about 87% of them seen just once. The count of this clone is one. This CDR3 comprises 12 residues. V lost 5 bases, J lost 8 bases, and 12 bases lay in between. The V gene's germline CDR1 is SEHNR and CDR2 FQNEAQ (reference sequence). Cohort placement rested on clinical history that participants reported themselves. Recovered status in Cohort 3 required two negative PCRs, clearance, or symptom resolution.

The TCR sequence derives from a woman aged 50 to 60 who had recovered from COVID-19. The rearrangement links TRBV7-9 to TRBJ1-2; D is unclear. Material for sequencing was PBMCs or T cells enriched from blood (not recorded which). The CDR3 DNA sequence: TGTGCCAGCAGCGCCATGGAGAGGGGCTACACCTTC. The encoded protein is CASSAMERGYTF.